This T cell receptor beta chain was found in a study of blood T cells in healthy people across ages. General observations from the study: Estimated diversity, derived from one million T cells, was regarded as an underestimate. Diversity was higher, and naive CD4+ cells more numerous, in long-lived donors than in aged donors. Naive T cell percentage showed a strong correlation with the diversity of TCR beta.

As regards this clonotype: Its antigen is unidentified.

A sample-barcoded 5' primer and a J-beta primer mix were used in a second PCR of roughly 7 to 12 cycles. A single record per CDR3 protein comes from TCRdb applying MiXCR to the 5' RACE reads. The table shows roughly 1,500,000 distinct CDR3 sequences, with roughly 30% occurring only once. This sequence originates from a woman in her 30s in good health. Material for sequencing was blood.

The CDR3 nucleotides read TGCAGTGCCGCTAGTCTCACCGGCCGCACCTACGAGCAGTACTTC. Translating gives CSAASLTGRTYEQYF. J is TRBJ2-7 and V is TRBV20-1; D is unclear. The CDR3 sequence is 15 residues long. With 6 bases removed from V and 2 bases from J, the gap between germline ends came to 20 bases. CDR1 is DFQATT, CDR2 SNEGSKA, per germline (reference sequence).